Below, one T cell receptor (beta chain) is given with its context. Its target antigen remains unknown. No much larger clone is present one base from it, and per-base qualities are unavailable. What this sample's time point label stands for: baseline before first vaccination. The meaning of the sample's treatment or condition label: meningococcal conjugate vaccine given as trial control. Samples from vaccinated people were obtained from the UK trials COV001 and COV002, which included a single-blind randomized controlled phase 2/3 trial of AZD1222 (ChAdOx1 nCoV-19) in healthy adults. For TCRbeta chain sequencing, PBMC samples were collected from trial participants at day 0 and at day 28 after the second dose. The sample originates from a study of T cell responses to AZD1222 COVID-19 vaccine (dated by TCRdb to about 2021). Background on the whole study: A total of approximately 230 trial participants underwent TCR sequencing, of whom some 210 received two doses of AZD1222 and around 25 received two doses of the MenACWY control vaccine. Enrollment into the trials was organized by age into subgroups of 18-55, 56-69 and 70-plus years, and those subgroups contained around 150, 28 and 57 TCR-sequenced participants, respectively.

The CDR3 regions of human TCRbeta chains were analyzed by immunosequencing. The study's processing was this. Repertoire TCRs were matched against a reference library of SARS-CoV-2-specific TCRs generated with the MIRA antigen-specificity platform. Breadth was defined as the fraction of unique TCRs that were SARS-CoV-2-associated, and depth was defined as the fraction of total T cells that were SARS-CoV-2-associated. Each spike-specific TCR was assigned to its reactive spike region and to a CD4 or CD8 class using the MIRA data. Log10-transformed breadth and depth values were compared by one-way ANOVA with Sidak's multiple comparisons tests. Imported from immuneACCESS, the table was reduced by TCRdb to in-frame sequences with V and J called. These copies leave out some clones; in studies compared against another copy, an unresolved V gene accounts for under half, and the cause of the remainder is not known. The V and J calls and clone size come from that table; D and trimming were worked out from the DNA. The sample includes 200,000 or so clones, with about 90% observed a single time. The ten largest make up about 3% of the sample.

Per the germline V gene, SGHAT is the CDR1 and FQNNGV is the CDR2. V has 6 bases trimmed and J has 6 bases trimmed; junction bases matching no gene number 13. The CDR3, cysteine through phenylalanine, is 16 amino acids long. Left in the record is the CDR3 DNA by itself, 48 bases read in frame from the first base. Beyond this particular receptor, the publication reports: Because no samples from the day 14 peak response were available, repertoires could be characterized only after the peak T cell response. Only six or seven AZD1222 recipients were SARS-CoV-2 seropositive at baseline, limiting conclusions about previously exposed vaccinees. Most participants were white British and females outnumbered males, and the authors suggested that clonal diversity may have been underestimated. The whole spike protein was spanned by vaccine-associated CD4 TCRs, and dominant responses were seen in regions 160-218 and 743-854. After two AZD1222 doses, both the breadth and the depth of spike-specific TCRs were significantly higher than at day 0 and than in MenACWY recipients. Reportedly, almost half of the unique spike-specific TCRs recognized epitopes lying outside the regions that are mutated in the B.1.351 and B.1.1.7 variants. In the small 56-69-year group, the increase in depth fell short of significance, most likely because of low power.

This receptor was obtained from an adult in good health. The chain is made from TRBV11-2 and TRBJ2-7; a stretch of 11 junction bases matches TRBD1. Here the sequenced sample was peripheral blood, taken on day 0 of MenACWY control vaccination. The CDR3 reads CASSLPGTGGSGEQYF. The nucleotide sequence reads TGTGCCAGCAGTCTTCCCGGGACAGGGGGTTCTGGCGAGCAGTACTTC. Full variable domain (CDR3 extended with the reference TRBV11-2 and TRBJ2-7 proteins): EAGVAQSPRYKIIEKRQSVAFWCNPISGHATLYWYQQILGQGPKLLIQFQNNGVVDDSQLPKDRFSAERLKGVDSTLKIQPAKLEDSAVYLCASSLPGTGGSGEQYFGPGTRLTVT.